A single sample is the source of the 9 T cell receptor beta chains below, sequenced in a study of T-cell reconstitution after alpha-beta-depleted transplantation in children. Overall study findings and caveats: T-cell numbers and diversity one year post-transplant derived largely from freshly generated T cells.

Unique molecular identifiers were used to barcode this TCRbeta library. Each CDR3 protein is one row after TCRdb ran MiXCR on the PCR reads. In the table there are 250,000 to 300,000 distinct CDR3 sequences, 6.5% to 9% of which are singletons. These receptors have no identified antigens. The sequenced sample was peripheral blood, obtained 360 days after TCRalphabeta/CD19-depleted stem cell transplant. The receptors here all came from a female patient between 2 and 10 years old who had a stem cell transplant for Fanconi anemia, so the T cells may come from the graft donor.

This clonotype showed up just a few times. The chain employs TRBV7-2 and TRBJ1-5; 9 nucleotides line up with TRBD1. The CDR3 consists of 15 residues. CDR1 is SGHTA and CDR2 is FQGNSA in the germline V gene. V shed 6 bases, J shed 7 bases, and the junction held 10 bases outside the gene matches. This chain's CDR3 is CASSITTGGGQPQHF. In nucleotides, the CDR3 is TGTGCCAGCAGTATAACTACAGGGGGCGGGCAGCCCCAGCATTTT.

This clonotype was seen repeatedly, ten times or more. V is TRBV7-9 and J is TRBJ2-7, with 11 bases matching TRBD1. The CDR3 is 15 residues long. Trimming at V came to 5 bases and at J to 4 bases, leaving 7 bases not matched to a gene. The germline V gene has CDR1 SEHNR and CDR2 FQNEAQ (reference sequence). CDR3 in DNA: TGTGCCAGCAGCCCTCATGGACAGGGGGCTTACGAGCAGTACTTC. Protein: CASSPHGQGAYEQYF.

This clonotype was picked up many times. This chain joins TRBV7-2 and TRBJ2-5; D is perhaps TRBD1 (5 bases). The CDR3 is made up of 16 amino acids. Trimming removed 5 bases from V and 2 bases from J, with 18 bases in between. The germline CDR1 and CDR2 sequences are SGHTA and FQGNSA. This CDR3 is CASSRRQRSSQETQYF. CDR3 DNA: TGTGCCAGCAGCCGTCGACAGAGGTCTAGTCAAGAGACCCAGTACTTC.

At least ten counts were recorded for this clonotype. The chain recombines TRBV9 with TRBJ2-1, with TRBD2 matching over 8 bases. The CDR3 loop spans 15 amino acids. Losses at the gene ends were 3 bases for V and 6 bases for J; bases not matched to a gene: 8. Germline V CDR1 and CDR2: SGDLS, YYNGEE. CDR3 loop: CASSAGGGLINEQFF. In DNA form, the CDR3 reads TGTGCCAGCAGCGCCGGGGGGGGGCTTATCAATGAGCAGTTCTTC.

This clonotype was recorded at least ten times. The V gene is TRBV28, the J gene TRBJ2-7; 7 bases line up with TRBD2. The ends lost 5 bases at V and 0 bases at J; junction bases unmatched: 13. There are 17 residues in the CDR3. CDR1 and CDR2 from the germline V gene are MDHEN and SYDVKM. CDR3 protein: CASSLNLAGHISYEQYF. In DNA form, the CDR3 reads TGTGCCAGCAGTCTAAACTTAGCGGGTCACATCTCCTACGAGCAGTACTTC.

This clonotype was detected ten times or more. This rearrangement joins TRBV5-1 to TRBJ2-1; no reliable D call. The CDR3 has 13 amino acids. Germline CDR1 and CDR2: SGHRS and YFSETQ. Trimming took 6 bases from V and 6 from J, leaving 13 bases between them. CDR3 coding DNA: TGCGCCAGCACGGCGCGTGGGTTCAATGAGCAGTTCTTC. This gives the protein CASTARGFNEQFF.

This clonotype was counted many times. The chain is built from TRBV9 and TRBJ2-5; 8 positions agree with TRBD2. Germline values: CDR1 SGDLS, CDR2 YYNGEE. V lost 3 bases and J lost 1; bases outside the gene matches: 8. The CDR3 sequence is 16 residues long. The CDR3, as DNA: TGTGCCAGCAGCGCGGGGGGGACAAAGGTCCAAGAGACCCAGTACTTC. Protein sequence: CASSAGGTKVQETQYF.

This clonotype turned up a few times. The chain links TRBV5-1 to TRBJ1-2, with a possible D match to TRBD1 (5 bases). V lost 2 bases, J lost 8 bases, and 22 bases lay in between. The CDR3 length is 16 residues. The germline gives CDR1 SGHRS, CDR2 YFSETQ. This CDR3 is CASSFSPIGEFFGYTF. DNA for the CDR3: TGCGCCAGCAGCTTTTCCCCGATAGGGGAATTCTTCGGCTACACCTTC.

J is TRBJ2-2 and V is TRBV11-2, with D possibly matching TRBD1 (6 bases). V lost 5 bases and J lost 5, with 9 bases in between. The CDR3 spans 13 residues. Germline CDR1 and CDR2: SGHAT and FQNNGV. The CDR3, as DNA: TGTGCCAGCAGCCCCGACAGGACCGGGGAGCTGTTTTTT. Translation gives CASSPDRTGELFF. Full variable domain (remainder filled in from reference TRBV11-2 and TRBJ2-2): EAGVAQSPRYKIIEKRQSVAFWCNPISGHATLYWYQQILGQGPKLLIQFQNNGVVDDSQLPKDRFSAERLKGVDSTLKIQPAKLEDSAVYLCASSPDRTGELFFGEGSRLTVL.